The clone carrying this TCR beta chain was seen ten or more times. This entry is derived from a study of T cells after yellow fever vaccination. MiXCR, run by TCRdb on the 5' RACE reads, gives a single entry per CDR3 protein. The sample contains more than 95,000 distinct CDR3 sequences, 6.5% to 8% of which appear only once. Deletions cut 1 base from V and 4 bases from J, with 7 bases between. This CDR3 has 13 amino acids. Looked up from germline, CDR1 is LGHNA and CDR2 is YSLEER. The sample here was CD4+ T cells sorted from PBMCs, taken around 10 days after the first yellow fever vaccination. The rearrangement joins TRBV4-3 to TRBJ2-5; D is perhaps TRBD1 or TRBD2 (6 bases each). This receptor was identified in a man aged 18 to 29 who received the YFV17D yellow fever vaccine. For the CDR3, the DNA is TGCGCCAGCAGCCAAGGGGGGGCAGAGACCCAGTACTTC. It is translated as CASSQGGAETQYF.